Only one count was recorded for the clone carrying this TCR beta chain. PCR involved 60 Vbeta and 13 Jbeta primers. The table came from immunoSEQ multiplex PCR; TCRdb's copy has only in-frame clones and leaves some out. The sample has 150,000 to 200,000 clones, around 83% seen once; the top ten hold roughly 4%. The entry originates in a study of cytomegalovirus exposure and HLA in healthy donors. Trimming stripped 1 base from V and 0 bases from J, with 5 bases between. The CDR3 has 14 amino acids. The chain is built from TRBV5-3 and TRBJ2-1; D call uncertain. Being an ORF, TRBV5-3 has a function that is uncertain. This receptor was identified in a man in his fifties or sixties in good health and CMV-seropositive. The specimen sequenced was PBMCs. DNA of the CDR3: TGTGCCAGAAGCTTGACGGTCTCCTACAATGAGCAGTTCTTC. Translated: CARSLTVSYNEQFF.